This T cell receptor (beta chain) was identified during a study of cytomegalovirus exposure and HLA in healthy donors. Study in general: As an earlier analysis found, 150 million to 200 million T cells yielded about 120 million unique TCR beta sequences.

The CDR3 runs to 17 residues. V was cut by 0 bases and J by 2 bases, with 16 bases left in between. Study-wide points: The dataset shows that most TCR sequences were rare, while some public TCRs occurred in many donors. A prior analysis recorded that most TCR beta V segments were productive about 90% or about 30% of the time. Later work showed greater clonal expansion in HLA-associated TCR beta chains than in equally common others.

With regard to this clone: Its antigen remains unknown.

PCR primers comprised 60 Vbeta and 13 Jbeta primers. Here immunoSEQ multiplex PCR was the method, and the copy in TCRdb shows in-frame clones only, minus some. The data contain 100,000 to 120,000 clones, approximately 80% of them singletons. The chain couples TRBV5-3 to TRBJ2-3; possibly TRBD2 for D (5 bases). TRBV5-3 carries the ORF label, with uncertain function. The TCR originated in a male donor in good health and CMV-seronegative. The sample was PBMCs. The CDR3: CARSLEVRRAITDTQYF. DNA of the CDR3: TGTGCCAGAAGCTTGGAGGTCCGGCGGGCCATCACAGATACGCAGTATTTT.